These 11 T cell receptor beta chains originate from one sample sequenced in a study of T cells expressing NK-cell markers. TCRdb reprocessed the 5' RACE reads, with one entry per CDR3 protein and no DNA. In all, the sample yields roughly 390,000 distinct CDR3 sequences. Sequenced sample: blood T cells: a sorted CD56 or NKG2C T cell subset, CD4+ or CD8+ T cells, or bulk PBMC T cells (not recorded which). The receptors originated from a woman in her forties or fifties in good health.

V usage is TRBV18 and J usage is TRBJ1-5; TCRdb proposes TRBD1, but this gene call is untestable without DNA. CDR1 is KGHSH, CDR2 LQKENI, per germline. The CDR3 is made up of 15 amino acids. The CDR3 loop is CASSVGAGDNQPQHF.

This chain uses TRBV29-1 with TRBJ2-7. The CDR3 is 11 residues long. Germline V gene sequence: CDR1 SQVTM, CDR2 ANQGSEA. The CDR3 sequence: CSVEAFGEQYF.

The chain has TRBV5-1 and TRBJ2-7; the TRBD1 assignment by TCRdb is unverifiable without DNA. Germline CDR1 and CDR2: SGHRS and YFSETQ. This CDR3 is 13 amino acids long. The CDR3 region is CASSLRTGYEQYF.

This chain links TRBV20-1 with TRBJ2-1; with no DNA, the TCRdb D assignment of TRBD2 cannot be verified. The CDR3 spans 16 residues. CDR1 is DFQATT and CDR2 is SNEGSKA in the germline V gene (reference sequence). CDR3 protein: CSARDPQGLAVGEQFF.

This rearrangement joins TRBV5-1 to TRBJ2-1; TCRdb outputs TRBD2, but without DNA this stays unchecked. CDR1 SGHRS and CDR2 YFSETQ come from the germline V gene. The CDR3 runs to 17 residues. CDR3 residues: CASSGRLAGKISNEQFF.

This CDR3 reads CASSEYKRGGDVNEQFF. This rearrangement joins TRBV25-1 to TRBJ2-1; TCRdb's D call of TRBD1 is untestable without DNA. This CDR3 has 17 residues. CDR1 is MGHDK and CDR2 is SYGVNS in the germline V gene.

This chain uses TRBV11-2 with TRBJ2-5; TCRdb designates TRBD2, a call that cannot be tested without DNA. Germline CDR1 is SGHAT and CDR2 is FQNNGV. This CDR3 contains 14 residues. This chain's CDR3 is CASSPGTLKETQYF.

The chain links TRBV7-2 to TRBJ1-2. Looked up from germline, CDR1 is SGHTA and CDR2 is FQGNSA. This CDR3 has 13 amino acids. CDR3 residues: CASSPAVNYGYTF.

The V call is TRBV12-3 or TRBV12-4, the J call TRBJ2-2; the TCRdb D gene call, TRBD2, has no DNA to confirm it. CDR3 length: 14 amino acids. This CDR3 is CASSPSSVTGELFF.

The chain links TRBV11-2 to TRBJ2-1; TCRdb selects TRBD2, and the lack of DNA leaves this call unchecked. The CDR3 runs to 15 residues. Germline CDR1 is SGHAT and CDR2 is FQNNGV. The CDR3 here is CASSPGLAGGFEQFF.

J is TRBJ2-1 and V is TRBV14. CDR1 is SGHDN and CDR2 is FVKESK in the germline V gene. The CDR3 runs 12 residues. The CDR3 sequence: CASSQEEYKQFF.